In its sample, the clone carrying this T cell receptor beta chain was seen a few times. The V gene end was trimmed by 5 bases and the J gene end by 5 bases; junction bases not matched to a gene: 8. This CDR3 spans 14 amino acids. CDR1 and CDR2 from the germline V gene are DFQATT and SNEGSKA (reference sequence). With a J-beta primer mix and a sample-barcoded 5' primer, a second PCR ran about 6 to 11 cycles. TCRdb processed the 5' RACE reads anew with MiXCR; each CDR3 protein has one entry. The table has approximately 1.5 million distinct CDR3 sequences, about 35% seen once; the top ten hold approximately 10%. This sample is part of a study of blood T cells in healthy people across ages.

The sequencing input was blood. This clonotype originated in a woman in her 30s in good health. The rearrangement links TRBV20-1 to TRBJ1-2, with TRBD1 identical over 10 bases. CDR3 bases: TGCAGTGCTCCTATTCGGGACAGGGGTTATGGCTACACCTTC. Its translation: CSAPIRDRGYGYTF.